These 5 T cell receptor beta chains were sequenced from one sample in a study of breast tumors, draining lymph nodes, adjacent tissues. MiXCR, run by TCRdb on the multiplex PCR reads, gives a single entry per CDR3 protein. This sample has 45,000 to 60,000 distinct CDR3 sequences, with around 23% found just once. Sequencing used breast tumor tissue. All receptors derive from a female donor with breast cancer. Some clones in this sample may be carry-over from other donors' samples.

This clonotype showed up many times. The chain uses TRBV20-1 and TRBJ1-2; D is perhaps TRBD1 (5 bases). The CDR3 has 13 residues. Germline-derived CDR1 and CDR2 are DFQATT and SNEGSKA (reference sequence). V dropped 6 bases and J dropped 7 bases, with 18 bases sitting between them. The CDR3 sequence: CSAYPGMDIGYTF. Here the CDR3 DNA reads TGCAGTGCCTACCCCGGGATGGACATTGGCTACACCTTC.

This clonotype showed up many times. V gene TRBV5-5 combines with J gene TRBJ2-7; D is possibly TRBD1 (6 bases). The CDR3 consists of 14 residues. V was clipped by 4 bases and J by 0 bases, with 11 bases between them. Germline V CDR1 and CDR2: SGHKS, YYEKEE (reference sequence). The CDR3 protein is CASSRQDPSYEQYF. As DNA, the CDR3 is TGTGCCAGCAGCCGACAGGACCCCTCCTACGAGCAGTACTTC. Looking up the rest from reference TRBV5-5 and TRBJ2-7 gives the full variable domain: DAGVTQSPTHLIKTRGQQVTLRCSPISGHKSVSWYQQVLGQGPQFIFQYYEKEERGRGNFPDRFSARQFPNYSSELNVNALLLGDSALYLCASSRQDPSYEQYFGPGTRLTVT.

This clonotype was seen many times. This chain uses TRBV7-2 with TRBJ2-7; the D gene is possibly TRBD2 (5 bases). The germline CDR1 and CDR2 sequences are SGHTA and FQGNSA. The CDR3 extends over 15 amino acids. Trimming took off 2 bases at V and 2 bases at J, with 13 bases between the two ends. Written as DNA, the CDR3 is TGTGCCAGCAGCTTATCGAACAGCGGAGCCTACGAGCAGTACTTC. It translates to CASSLSNSGAYEQYF.

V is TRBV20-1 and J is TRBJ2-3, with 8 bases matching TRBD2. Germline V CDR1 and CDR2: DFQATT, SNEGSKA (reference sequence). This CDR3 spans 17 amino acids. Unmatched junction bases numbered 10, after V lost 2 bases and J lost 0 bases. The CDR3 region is CSARPVPSGSSTDTQYF. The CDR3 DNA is TGCAGTGCTAGACCCGTTCCTAGCGGGTCAAGCACAGATACGCAGTATTTT.

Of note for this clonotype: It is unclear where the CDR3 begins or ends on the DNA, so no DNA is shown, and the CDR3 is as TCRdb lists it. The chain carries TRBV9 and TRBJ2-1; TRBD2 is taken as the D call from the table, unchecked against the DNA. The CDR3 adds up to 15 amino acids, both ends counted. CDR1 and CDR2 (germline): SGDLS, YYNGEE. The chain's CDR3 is CASSVGGGAYNERFF.